This T cell receptor (beta chain) was documented in a study of T-cell reconstitution after alpha-beta-depleted transplantation in children. Germline-derived CDR1 and CDR2 are SEHNR and FQNEAQ (reference sequence). This CDR3 region has 16 residues. V lost 1 base and J lost 3, with 15 bases in between. Study results and limitations: Reported findings indicate that, about two months after transplant, alpha-beta T cells came from several hundred expanded clones, which were derived from non-depleted graft cells. Recipient T cells and thymic progenitors that survived gave rise to the high TCRbeta diversity observed at day 60 in some patients.

TCRbeta library preparation incorporated unique molecular identifiers. MiXCR was run by TCRdb on the PCR reads, yielding one entry per CDR3 protein. The sample lists over 150,000 distinct CDR3 sequences; roughly 6% were seen once. This clonotype was seen many times. Antigen: not known. The sequence was collected from a girl less than two years old with combined immunodeficiency, due to receive a stem cell transplant. The input for sequencing was PBMCs, taken before TCRalphabeta/CD19-depleted stem cell transplant. The chain links TRBV7-9 to TRBJ1-2, with a possible D match to TRBD1 (6 bases). For the CDR3, the DNA is TGTGCCAGCAGCTTAGATAGGGGGGCGCTTGACTATGGCTACACCTTC. Amino acids: CASSLDRGALDYGYTF.